A single sample gave rise to the 31 T cell receptor beta chains below, sequenced in a study of CD8+ T cells in alopecia areata (dated by TCRdb to the late 2010s). What the time point label conveys for this sample: roughly 26 weeks on oral tofacitinib. Reading the label with the study, this specimen's treatment or condition is: oral pan-JAK inhibitor, 5-10 mg twice daily. Receptors were amplified or captured by the immunoSEQ multiplex PCR assay. To provide template for TCR sequencing, every sample had RNA extracted and reverse transcribed into cDNA. TCRdb limited this immuneACCESS table to in-frame rearrangements with V and J called. A share of clones is missing; checked studies link under half to unresolved V genes, and the rest is unexplained. Within this sample are about 180,000 clones, with 53% of them counted one time only. The top ten clonotypes cover 10% to 13% of the sample. Specimen: CD8+ T cells sorted from blood, collected at week 24, from a patient treated with tofacitinib. The receptors were gathered from a human donor with alopecia areata.

About this clone itself: Other DNA sequences in this specimen translate into the identical CDR3. This chain uses TRBV29-1 with TRBJ1-1, with unresolved D. CDR3 length: 13 amino acids. Germline V gene data show CDR1 as SQVTM and CDR2 as ANQGSEA. V lost 0 bases and J 1 base, leaving 6 bases between the germline ends. For the CDR3, the DNA is TGCAGCGTTGAAGAGGGGAGGAACACTGAAGCTTTCTTT. It codes for CSVEEGRNTEAFF.

V usage is TRBV29-1 and J usage is TRBJ2-7; D assignment may be TRBD1 or TRBD2 (6 bases each). The length of the CDR3 is 13 residues. Germline values: CDR1 SQVTM, CDR2 ANQGSEA. With 4 bases removed from V and 3 bases from J, the gap between germline ends came to 13 bases. Here the CDR3 DNA reads TGCAGCGTTGGTGGCGGAGGGGGCTACGAGCAGTACTTC. Amino acid sequence: CSVGGGGGYEQYF.

This clone was seen once. The CDR3 nucleotides are TGCAGCGTTGGTGGGGTGCCTATAGAGACCCAGTACTTC. It translates to CSVGGVPIETQYF. The chain employs TRBV29-1 and TRBJ2-5; D gene unclear. The CDR3 has 13 amino acids. V lost 4 bases and J lost 4, with 13 bases in between. CDR1 is SQVTM, CDR2 ANQGSEA, per germline. The complete variable domain, with remaining parts taken from reference TRBV29-1 and TRBJ2-5, reads SAVISQKPSRDICQRGTSLTIQCQVDSQVTMMFWYRQQPGQSLTLIATANQGSEATYESGFVIDKFPISRPNLTFSTLTVSNMSPEDSSIYLCSVGGVPIETQYFGPGTRLLVL.

The rearrangement links TRBV7-2 to TRBJ2-7, with TRBD1 matching over 9 bases. The V and J ends lost 3 bases and 4 bases, in that order; junction bases with no gene match: 10. Germline-derived CDR1 and CDR2 are SGHTA and FQGNSA. CDR3 length: 16 residues. The CDR3 coding sequence is TGTGCCAGCAGCTTTGACACCGGACAGGGGAAGTACGAGCAGTACTTC. This translates into CASSFDTGQGKYEQYF.

This chain links TRBV2 with TRBJ1-5; no clear D. V lost 4 bases and J lost 0, with 10 bases in between. The CDR3 consists of 15 residues. CDR1 and CDR2 (germline): SNHLY, FYNNEI. CDR3 DNA: TGTGCCAGCAGTGGCGCACTGGATAGCAATCAGCCCCAGCATTTT. This translates into CASSGALDSNQPQHF.

V gene TRBV4-1 combines with J gene TRBJ2-1; D is ambiguous. V lost 4 bases to trimming and J lost 5 bases, with 9 bases between them. CDR1 and CDR2 from the germline V gene are MGHRA and YSYEKL. This CDR3 region has 13 residues. CDR3 in amino acids: CASSRLDNNEQFF. The CDR3 nucleotides read TGCGCCAGCAGCCGCCTCGACAACAATGAGCAGTTCTTC.

This clone was seen only once. The chain joins TRBV14 to TRBJ2-3; no clear D gene. V lost 4 bases, J lost 4 bases, and 12 bases lay in between. The CDR3 sequence is 14 residues long. Germline V gives CDR1 SGHDN, CDR2 FVKESK. CDR3 sequence (DNA): TGTGCCAGCAGCCTAGAAATTTGGGCAGATACGCAGTATTTT. This translates into CASSLEIWADTQYF.

The chain joins TRBV5-1 to TRBJ1-1; D is ambiguous. Germline CDR1 reads SGHRS; CDR2 reads YFSETQ. This CDR3 has 12 residues. V lost 3 bases and J 3 bases, leaving 6 bases between the germline ends. CDR3: CASSYPDTEAFF. In DNA, the CDR3 is TGCGCCAGCAGCTACCCGGACACTGAAGCTTTCTTT.

This rearrangement joins TRBV7-9 to TRBJ2-4, with 10 bases matching TRBD1. The germline V gene encodes CDR1 SEHNR and CDR2 FQNEAQ (reference sequence). This CDR3 is 14 amino acids long. After removal of 4 bases from V and 7 bases from J, the junction contained 4 bases not matched to a gene. The CDR3 DNA is TGTGCCAGCAGCTCGACAGGGGGCAGTAACATTCAGTACTTC. It specifies CASSSTGGSNIQYF.

A few counts support this clone. Here the CDR3 reads CASSQDLAGRDEQYF. DNA for the CDR3: TGCGCCAGCAGCCAAGATTTGGCGGGCAGGGACGAGCAGTACTTC. The V and J genes are TRBV4-3 and TRBJ2-7; D tentatively reads TRBD1 or TRBD2 (5 bases each). The germline V gene encodes CDR1 LGHNA and CDR2 YSLEER. CDR3 length: 15 residues. Between the trimmed V and J ends, which lost 0 bases and 5 bases, there was a span of 14 bases.

This chain joins TRBV27 and TRBJ2-7; 11 bases map to TRBD2. Germline CDR1 and CDR2: MNHEY and SMNVEV (reference sequence). Trimming cost V 0 bases and J 6 bases; bases outside gene matches: 1. The CDR3 runs to 14 residues. The CDR3 region has the DNA TGTGCCAGCAGTTTATCTAGCGGGGGGGCCGAGCAGTACTTC. The encoded protein is CASSLSSGGAEQYF.

This rearrangement joins TRBV29-1 to TRBJ1-1; weak D call: TRBD1 (5 bases). CDR1 and CDR2 from the germline V gene are SQVTM and ANQGSEA. Trimming stripped 6 bases from V and 1 base from J, with 12 bases between. The CDR3 totals 13 residues. CDR3 region: CSVVRGGNTEAFF. CDR3 DNA sequence: TGCAGCGTAGTCCGTGGGGGGAACACTGAAGCTTTCTTT.

The chain recombines TRBV30 with TRBJ2-7; D is ambiguous. CDR3 length: 11 amino acids. With 0 bases removed from V and 5 bases from J, the gap between germline ends came to 5 bases. CDR1 GTSNPN and CDR2 SVGIG come from the germline V gene (reference sequence). The CDR3 DNA follows: TGTGCCTGGAGTGTCGGAAACGAGCAGTACTTC. Translated, it gives CAWSVGNEQYF.

This clone was picked up a small number of times. V and J are TRBV4-3 and TRBJ2-5; D is unclear. CDR1 and CDR2 from the germline V gene are LGHNA and YSLEER. V lost 0 bases and J lost 3, with 5 bases in between. The CDR3 consists of 13 residues. The CDR3 bases are TGCGCCAGCAGCCAAGATAAAGAAGAGACCCAGTACTTC. Its translation is CASSQDKEETQYF.

This clone was detected only a few times. The chain is built from TRBV27 and TRBJ1-6, with D perhaps TRBD1 (5 bases). The germline V gene encodes CDR1 MNHEY and CDR2 SMNVEV (reference sequence). This CDR3 has 15 amino acids. With 5 bases removed from V and 3 bases from J, the gap between germline ends came to 11 bases. CDR3 DNA sequence: TGTGCCAGCAGTCCCTCGGGACTCTATAATTCACCCCTCCACTTT. This translates into CASSPSGLYNSPLHF.

This chain joins TRBV2 and TRBJ2-5, with D hard to call. Between the trimmed V and J ends, which lost 1 base and 5 bases, there was a span of 2 bases. This CDR3 has 11 amino acids. Germline CDR1 reads SNHLY; CDR2 reads FYNNEI. This CDR3 is CASSEGETQYF. The CDR3 region has the DNA TGTGCCAGCAGTGAAGGGGAGACCCAGTACTTC.

Of note for this clone: Its ends do not fully match the called genes, so a read error is possible. At the DNA level, this CDR3 is encoded by other sequences in the same sample as well. The V gene is TRBV30, the J gene TRBJ2-1; D may be TRBD2 (5 bases). The germline V gene encodes CDR1 GTSNPN and CDR2 SVGIG (reference sequence). This CDR3 is 11 amino acids long. CDR3 loop: CACLQRREQFF. The CDR3 DNA reads as TGCGCCTGCCTTCAGCGGCGTGAGCAGTTCTTC.

The rearrangement joins TRBV30 to TRBJ1-2; no clear D gene. With 5 bases removed from V and 10 bases from J, the gap between germline ends came to 11 bases. The CDR3 length is 10 residues. The germline CDR1 and CDR2 sequences are GTSNPN and SVGIG (reference sequence). The CDR3 bases are TGTGCCTGGGGGGTCGGAGACTACACCTTC. This gives the protein CAWGVGDYTF.

This clone was detected only once. V is TRBV14 and J is TRBJ1-6; no clear D. The ends were cut back, 8 bases at V and 5 bases at J, with 13 bases in the middle. The CDR3 has 14 residues. Germline loops: CDR1 SGHDN, CDR2 FVKESK. CDR3 sequence reads: CASRAHLDNSPLHF. DNA for the CDR3: TGTGCCAGCCGTGCCCACCTAGATAATTCACCCCTCCACTTT.

Only a few counts were recorded for this clone. The chain has TRBV29-1 and TRBJ2-3, with D perhaps matching TRBD2 (6 bases). Per germline, CDR1 SQVTM and CDR2 ANQGSEA. Trimming took 4 bases from V and 1 from J, leaving 15 bases between them. The CDR3 covers 15 residues. As DNA, the CDR3 is TGCAGCGTTGTCGGGGGATCGGGGGGCACAGATACGCAGTATTTT. Its translation: CSVVGGSGGTDTQYF.

There are a few counts of this clone. The chain is built from TRBV7-8 and TRBJ1-4, with D possibly being TRBD1 (5 bases). From germline, CDR1 is SGHVS and CDR2 FQNEAQ. The CDR3 runs to 15 residues. The V and J ends lost 1 base and 5 bases respectively, with 11 bases between them. This CDR3 is CASSLGSRGNEKLFF. The CDR3 DNA reads TGTGCCAGCAGCTTAGGGAGCCGGGGGAATGAAAAACTGTTTTTT.

This clone occurred once. The genes are TRBV7-6 and TRBJ2-7; TRBD1 might be the D (6 bases). Per germline, CDR1 SGHVS and CDR2 FNYEAQ. CDR3 length equals 15 residues. V dropped 1 base and J dropped 7 bases, with 17 bases sitting between them. DNA of the CDR3: TGTGCCAGCAGCTTAGAGGCACAGGGAATGGGGGAGCAGTACTTC. It yields the protein CASSLEAQGMGEQYF. The full variable domain, with the rest looked up from reference TRBV7-6 and TRBJ2-7, is GAGVSQSPRYKVTKRGQDVALRCDPISGHVSLYWYRQALGQGPEFLTYFNYEAQQDKSGLPNDRFSAERPEGSISTLTIQRTEQRDSAMYRCASSLEAQGMGEQYFGPGTRLTVT.

This rearrangement joins TRBV28 to TRBJ2-3; 11 bases match TRBD2. V shed 5 bases, J shed 5 bases, and the junction held 9 bases outside the gene matches. Per the germline V gene, CDR1 is MDHEN and CDR2 is SYDVKM. The CDR3 runs 16 residues. CDR3 nucleotide sequence: TGTGCCAGCAGTACGGTTAGCGGGGGGGTCGGAGATACGCAGTATTTT. This translates into CASSTVSGGVGDTQYF. Drawing the rest from reference TRBV28 and TRBJ2-3, the complete variable domain is DVKVTQSSRYLVKRTGEKVFLECVQDMDHENMFWYRQDPGLGLRLIYFSYDVKMKEKGDIPEGYSVSREKKERFSLILESASTNQTSMYLCASSTVSGGVGDTQYFGPGTRLTVL.

The chain recombines TRBV4-3 with TRBJ2-3, with TRBD1 as a possible D gene (6 bases). Germline V gives CDR1 LGHNA, CDR2 YSLEER. Trimming removed 0 bases at V and 0 bases at J, with 13 bases between. CDR3 length: 17 amino acids. The CDR3 DNA is TGCGCCAGCAGCCAAGAGTGGGACATTACTAGCACAGATACGCAGTATTTT. This translates into CASSQEWDITSTDTQYF.

V is TRBV29-1 and J is TRBJ1-2; no reliable D call. Germline loops: CDR1 SQVTM, CDR2 ANQGSEA. This CDR3 is built from 11 residues. Between the trimmed V and J ends, which lost 6 bases and 2 bases, there was a span of 7 bases. The CDR3 DNA sequence: TGCAGCGTCATAGGCAACTATGGCTACACCTTC. It translates to CSVIGNYGYTF.

The rearrangement joins TRBV6-5 to TRBJ1-2; D gene unclear. Trimming left V 4 bases short and J 8 bases short, with 20 bases between. The CDR3 has 15 amino acids. Germline CDR1 MNHEY, CDR2 SVGAGI. CDR3 bases: TGTGCCAGCAGTTCCACCCCGGGAGCTACTCGGGGCTACACCTTC. As protein: CASSSTPGATRGYTF.

The chain couples TRBV6-4 to TRBJ1-1; D is ambiguous. Germline values: CDR1 MRHNA, CDR2 SNTAGT. The CDR3 is 12 amino acids. Trimming removed 3 bases at V and 1 base at J, with 3 bases between. This CDR3 reads CASSEGNTEAFF. The CDR3 coding sequence is TGTGCCAGCAGTGAGGGGAACACTGAAGCTTTCTTT.

This clone was counted a single time. V and J are TRBV29-1 and TRBJ1-5; D gene uncertain. The CDR3 totals 12 residues. Trimming removed 3 bases at V and 7 bases at J, with 10 bases between. CDR1 and CDR2 from the germline V gene are SQVTM and ANQGSEA. The CDR3 region is CSVELEGQPQHF. The CDR3 nucleotides are TGCAGCGTTGAGTTGGAGGGACAGCCCCAGCATTTT. Combining the CDR3 with reference TRBV29-1 and TRBJ1-5 gives the whole variable domain SAVISQKPSRDICQRGTSLTIQCQVDSQVTMMFWYRQQPGQSLTLIATANQGSEATYESGFVIDKFPISRPNLTFSTLTVSNMSPEDSSIYLCSVELEGQPQHFGDGTRLSIL.

This chain uses TRBV19 with TRBJ2-2, with D possibly being TRBD2 (5 bases). CDR3 length equals 15 residues. The V and J ends lost 1 base and 7 bases respectively, with 13 bases between them. Germline CDR1 and CDR2: LNHDA and SQIVND (reference sequence). The CDR3 DNA follows: TGTGCCAGTAGTATAGTGGGGTTACGGGGCGGGGAGCTGTTTTTT. This gives the protein CASSIVGLRGGELFF.

This clone occurred a few times. V usage is TRBV29-1 and J usage is TRBJ2-1; D might be TRBD2 (6 bases). The CDR3 has 13 residues. The germline CDR1 and CDR2 sequences are SQVTM and ANQGSEA. Trimming pared 4 bases from V and 4 bases from J, leaving 11 bases between. CDR3 protein: CSVVSSGYNEQFF. The DNA of the CDR3 is TGCAGCGTTGTATCGAGCGGGTACAATGAGCAGTTCTTC.

The rearrangement links TRBV28 to TRBJ2-5; 7 bases fit TRBD1. CDR3 size: 14 residues. In germline, CDR1 is MDHEN, CDR2 SYDVKM. The V segment lost 7 bases and the J segment 5 bases; nucleotides outside the gene matches: 10. CDR3: CASTLNTGAETQYF. The CDR3 region has the DNA TGTGCCAGCACACTGAACACAGGGGCGGAGACCCAGTACTTC.